Listed below are T cell receptor beta chains from one sample, sequenced in a study of cytomegalovirus exposure and HLA in healthy donors. Measured with immunoSEQ multiplex PCR; TCRdb has only the in-frame clones, and not every one. The sample records tens of thousands of clones, roughly 90% being singletons. The sequenced sample consisted of PBMCs. All receptors come from a woman younger than 45 in good health and CMV-seronegative. The CDR3 runs from the conserved cysteine through the conserved F or W. D genes are given only for firm matches. Clone size, where shown, is once, few, many, or a class for clones that have expanded.

d_call clone_size j_call v_call cdr3_nt cdr3_aa
. . TRBJ1-3 TRBV11-2 TGTGCCAGCACAGCACAAAGGGGCTCTGGAAACACCATATATTTT CASTAQRGSGNTIYF
. once TRBJ1-2 TRBV7-2 TGTGCCAGCAGCTTACCGTACCCGGGATATGGCTACACCTTC CASSLPYPGYGYTF
TRBD1 . TRBJ1-3 TRBV9 TGTGCCAGCAGCGTAGAGGGACAGGGGGTTGGAAACACCATATATTTT CASSVEGQGVGNTIYF
. . TRBJ1-5 TRBV5-5 TGTGCCAGCAGCTTGGGCGACAGAACTGGTCAGCCCCAGCATTTT CASSLGDRTGQPQHF
TRBD2 . TRBJ2-7 TRBV11-2 TGTGCCAGCAGCTTAGGGGCTAGCGGTTCGACCTACGAGCAGTACTTC CASSLGASGSTYEQYF
TRBD2 . TRBJ2-5 TRBV5-4 TGTGCCAGCAGCGGCGGGACTAGCGGGAGTTATGAGACCCAGTACTTC CASSGGTSGSYETQYF
TRBD2 . TRBJ2-1 TRBV4-2 TGTGCCAGCAGCCGCTGGACTAGCGGGGAGGGGCACAATGAGCAGTTCTTC CASSRWTSGEGHNEQFF
TRBD1 . TRBJ2-1 TRBV23-1 TGCGCCAGGGGACAGGGGGCGTATGAGCAGTTCTTC CARGQGAYEQFF
. once TRBJ2-3 TRBV27 TGTGCCAGCAGTTCGCCACAATTAAGCACAGATACGCAGTATTTT CASSSPQLSTDTQYF
TRBD1 . TRBJ1-4 TRBV5-4 TGTGCCAGCAGCGAACGACAGGGATTCGGGGAAAAACTGTTTTTT CASSERQGFGEKLFF
. . TRBJ2-5 TRBV6-1 TGTGCCACGTGGCTAGGAGAGACCCAGTACTTC CATWLGETQYF
. . TRBJ2-3 TRBV7-9 TGTGCCAGCAGCTTAGTAGCAGATACGCAGTATTTT CASSLVADTQYF
TRBD1 . TRBJ1-5 TRBV7-9 TGTGCCAGCAGCTTGCCAGGGACAGGCAATCAGCCCCAGCATTTT CASSLPGTGNQPQHF
TRBD1 few TRBJ2-7 TRBV9 TGTGCCAGCAGCAAACATCAGGGGACAGGGGCGCAAGAGCAGTACTTC CASSKHQGTGAQEQYF
. . TRBJ2-1 TRBV7-3 TGTGCCAGCAGCTTAGTCAGGGGTGAGCAGTTCTTC CASSLVRGEQFF
. . TRBJ1-1 TRBV7-9 TGTGTCTTGTCTGCGGGGGGCGATTTGGAAGCTTTCTTT CVLSAGGDLEAFF
TRBD1 . TRBJ1-2 TRBV27 TGTGCCAGCGGAACCGGGACAGGGGACCACTATGGCTACACCTTC CASGTGTGDHYGYTF
TRBD2 once TRBJ2-7 TRBV13 TGTGCCAGCAGCTCGTCTAGCGGGAGCGCTTACGAGCAGTACTTC CASSSSSGSAYEQYF
TRBD1 . TRBJ2-3 TRBV5-1 TGCGCCAGCAGACGACAGGGGTTGGGCACAGATACGCAGTATTTT CASRRQGLGTDTQYF
TRBD2 . TRBJ2-7 TRBV30 TGTGCCTGGGATAACAAGGGACTAGCTTCGGGCGAGCAGTACTTC CAWDNKGLASGEQYF
. . TRBJ2-7 TRBV25-1 TGTGCCAGCAGTGAATCCGGGCGGGGCGAGCAGTACTTC CASSESGRGEQYF
. few TRBJ1-1 TRBV2 TGTGCCAGCAGTTTACAGGGTAAGGATACTGAAGCTTTCTTT CASSLQGKDTEAFF
. . TRBJ2-3 TRBV19 TGTGCCAGTAGGAGCCCTCGGACTCTCGATACGCAGTATTTT CASRSPRTLDTQYF
. . TRBJ1-5 TRBV7-3 TGTGCCAGCAGCGAATACGGCTACAGAAAATCGGGGTTGGGTCAGCCCCAGCATTTT CASSEYGYRKSGLGQPQHF
. . TRBJ1-5 TRBV27 TGTGCCAGCAACGGGGGGTATAGCAATCAGCCCCAGCATTTT CASNGGYSNQPQHF
TRBD1 . TRBJ1-3 TRBV7-2 TGTGCCAGCAGGGGGACAGGAGCTGGAAACACCATATATTTT CASRGTGAGNTIYF
. . TRBJ2-3 TRBV11-3 TGTGCCAGCAGCAGTGAGACAGATACGCAGTATTTT CASSSETDTQYF
TRBD2 . TRBJ2-3 TRBV19 TGTGCCAGTAGTACGATAGCGGGGGGCACAGATACGCAGTATTTT CASSTIAGGTDTQYF
TRBD1 . TRBJ1-4 TRBV28 TGTGCCAGCAGCCCAGGGGGACAGGGGGCGAGTGAAAAACTGTTTTTT CASSPGGQGASEKLFF
. . TRBJ1-1 TRBV19 TGTGCCAGTAGTATTTTATTCAGGGCGAACACTGAAGCTTTCTTT CASSILFRANTEAFF
TRBD1 . TRBJ1-2 TRBV19 TGTGCCAGTAGTATAACAGGGGGCGATGATGGCTACACCTTC CASSITGGDDGYTF
. . TRBJ2-3 TRBV13 TGTGCCAGCAGCCTAGGGGGACCGGGACTAGATACGCAGTATTTT CASSLGGPGLDTQYF
. . TRBJ1-1 TRBV6-5 TGTGCCAGCAGTTACTCTCATCTGGCGAACACTGAAGCTTTCTTT CASSYSHLANTEAFF
. . TRBJ1-5 TRBV19 TGTGCCAGTAGTAGTGACCGGAGAGGCAATCAGCCCCAGCATTTT CASSSDRRGNQPQHF
TRBD2 once TRBJ2-1 TRBV9 TGTGCCAGCAGCTTGTGGGAGGGCCGGGGCAATGAGCAGTTCTTC CASSLWEGRGNEQFF
TRBD2 once TRBJ2-3 TRBV2 TGTGCCAGCACTAGCGGGAGTATTAGCACAGATACGCAGTATTTT CASTSGSISTDTQYF
. . TRBJ1-2 TRBV19 TGTGCCAGTAGTATAGGACAAAATAACTATGGCTACACCTTC CASSIGQNNYGYTF
. . TRBJ2-2 TRBV6-5 TGTGCCAGCAGTTACCCCCTTCCCCCCACCGGGGAGCTGTTTTTT CASSYPLPPTGELFF
TRBD2 . TRBJ2-2 TRBV9 TGTGCCAGCAGCCTAGCGGGAGGAACCGGGGAGCTGTTTTTT CASSLAGGTGELFF
TRBD1 . TRBJ1-2 TRBV28 TGTGCCAGCAGTTTATTACAGGGGAGCTTTTCTAACTATGGCTACACCTTC CASSLLQGSFSNYGYTF
TRBD1 . TRBJ2-1 TRBV7-3 TGTGCCAGCAGCTTAAGGGGACAGGGGGCTAATGAGCAGTTCTTC CASSLRGQGANEQFF
TRBD1 . TRBJ2-2 TRBV5-4 TGTGCCAGCAGCTTGCCTAGGACAGGGCGGACGAACACCGGGGAGCTGTTTTTT CASSLPRTGRTNTGELFF
. once TRBJ1-4 TRBV7-3 TGTGCCAGCAGCCAGAACACGGAGGTTAATGAAAAACTGTTTTTT CASSQNTEVNEKLFF
TRBD2 . TRBJ2-1 TRBV19 TGTGCCAGTAGTATCTCTAGCGGGAGTATCGGTGAGCAGTTCTTC CASSISSGSIGEQFF
TRBD1 . TRBJ2-1 TRBV11-2 TGTGCCAGCCGACATAGGGGACAGGGTAGTAGTAATGAGCAGTTCTTC CASRHRGQGSSNEQFF
. . TRBJ2-6 TRBV4-1 TGCGCCAGCAGCCAAACAGGGCTGGGGGCCAACGTCCTGACTTTC CASSQTGLGANVLTF
. . TRBJ2-3 TRBV27 TGTGCCAGCAGTTTCTACAGCACAGATACGCAGTATTTT CASSFYSTDTQYF
TRBD1 . TRBJ1-2 TRBV19 TGTGCCAGCCAGGGACAGCCTAGCCCAAGCTATGGCTACACCTTC CASQGQPSPSYGYTF
TRBD2 . TRBJ2-7 TRBV6-1 TGTGCCAGCAGTGAGGGGACTAGCGGGAGGACCTACGAGCAGTACTTC CASSEGTSGRTYEQYF
. . TRBJ2-3 TRBV5-5 TGTGCCAGCCGATCATCCTTGCGTAGCACAGATACGCAGTATTTT CASRSSLRSTDTQYF
. . TRBJ1-1 TRBV18 TGTGCCAGCTCACCATTTCCCCCGGGGGGGATGGGGACTGAAGCTTTCTTT CASSPFPPGGMGTEAFF
TRBD2 . TRBJ2-7 TRBV10-2 TGCGCCAGCAGTTCTAGCGGGGTTACCTACGAGCAGTACTTC CASSSSGVTYEQYF
TRBD1 once TRBJ2-7 TRBV5-5 TGTGCCAGCAGCCCAGGGGGAAACTACGAGCAGTACTTC CASSPGGNYEQYF
TRBD1 . TRBJ1-5 TRBV15 TGTGCCACCAGCATCCAACTTCCGGGACAGGGGGGGCAGCCCCAGCATTTT CATSIQLPGQGGQPQHF
TRBD1 . TRBJ1-1 TRBV18 TGTGCCAGCGGGACCGGGACAGGGATCAAGAATGAAGCTTTCTTT CASGTGTGIKNEAFF